Listed here are 26 T cell receptor beta chains from one sample, sequenced in a study of T cell responses to AZD1222 COVID-19 vaccine. Libraries were prepared by immunoSEQ multiplex PCR; TCRdb keeps only in-frame clonotypes and omits some of them. The top ten hold more than 4.5% of the sample, which has approximately 130,000 clones, less than 95% seen once. The specimen was peripheral blood, collected on day 0 of AZD1222 vaccination. Receptors were obtained from an adult in good health.

The chain has TRBV10-3 and TRBJ1-4; D uncertain. The ends were cut back, 3 bases at V and 4 bases at J, with 9 bases in the middle. Germline loops: CDR1 ENHRY, CDR2 SYGVKD. CDR3 length: 14 residues. Here the CDR3 reads CAISEIGGNEKLFF. The DNA for the CDR3 is TGTGCCATCAGTGAAATCGGCGGTAATGAAAAACTGTTTTTT.

The chain couples TRBV9 to TRBJ2-1; 7 nucleotides agree with TRBD2. Germline V gene lookup returns CDR1 SGDLS and CDR2 YYNGEE. The CDR3 spans 14 residues. V shed 4 bases, J shed 5 bases, and the junction held 6 bases outside the gene matches. This chain's CDR3 is CASSLAGTNNEQFF. The CDR3 DNA sequence: TGTGCCAGCAGCCTCGCCGGGACTAACAATGAGCAGTTCTTC.

The chain recombines TRBV20-1 with TRBJ1-2; no clear D. This CDR3 is built from 11 residues. With 5 bases removed from V and 7 bases from J, the gap between germline ends came to 11 bases. The germline gives CDR1 DFQATT, CDR2 SNEGSKA (reference sequence). The CDR3 DNA reads as TGCAGTGCTGCCCTATGGGGTGGCTACACCTTC. This translates into CSAALWGGYTF.

The chain couples TRBV15 to TRBJ1-1, with TRBD1 as a possible D gene (6 bases). Germline CDR1 is LNHNV and CDR2 is YYDKDF (reference sequence). V was shortened by 6 bases and J by 2 bases, with 10 bases between the two germline ends. The CDR3 is made up of 13 amino acids. CDR3 sequence reads: CATRTGLNTEAFF. CDR3 DNA: TGTGCCACCAGGACAGGTTTAAACACTGAAGCTTTCTTT.

The chain links TRBV19 to TRBJ1-2, with D unresolved. This CDR3 is built from 15 residues. CDR1 is LNHDA and CDR2 is SQIVND in the germline V gene (reference sequence). Deletions cut 5 bases from V and 4 bases from J, with 17 bases between. The CDR3 reads CASSSRTVEFYGYTF. In nucleotides, the CDR3 is TGTGCCAGTAGTTCCAGGACGGTCGAATTCTATGGCTACACCTTC.

The chain has TRBV5-6 and TRBJ1-4, with TRBD1 identical over 8 bases. With V trimmed by 3 bases and J by 8 bases, 9 bases remained unmatched. CDR3 length: 15 residues. Germline V gene data show CDR1 as SGHDT and CDR2 as YYEEEE. The DNA of the CDR3 is TGTGCCAGCAGCTCCGAGCAGGGGGCAGGCGAAAAACTGTTTTTT. Protein sequence: CASSSEQGAGEKLFF.

The rearrangement uses TRBV3-1 (or the pseudogene TRBV3-2) and TRBJ2-7, with TRBD1 matching 8 bases. The CDR3 runs to 14 residues. V gave up 1 base and J gave up 7 bases; unmatched junction bases: 6. The germline V gene encodes CDR1 LGHDT and CDR2 YNNKEL (reference sequence). CDR3 coding DNA: TGTGCCAGCAGCCAAGGACAGGGGTCGTGGGAGCAGTACTTC. This codes for CASSQGQGSWEQYF.

Written as DNA, the CDR3 is TGTGCCAGCAGCGGGCGAGGCTACACCTTC. It specifies CASSGRGYTF. The chain couples TRBV28 to TRBJ1-2; D call uncertain. This CDR3 is 10 amino acids long. V lost 6 bases to trimming and J lost 8 bases, with 7 bases between them. Germline-derived CDR1 and CDR2 are MDHEN and SYDVKM.

This clone occurred once. This sequence joins TRBV6-5 and TRBJ1-4; D is uncertain. CDR3 length equals 15 residues. The germline CDR1 and CDR2 sequences are MNHEY and SVGAGI. The V and J ends lost 2 bases and 5 bases respectively, with 12 bases between them. This chain's CDR3 is CASSYGFPENEKLFF. CDR3 bases: TGTGCCAGCAGTTACGGCTTCCCGGAGAATGAAAAACTGTTTTTT.

V gene TRBV6-5 combines with J gene TRBJ1-2; maybe TRBD1 (5 bases). Germline values: CDR1 MNHEY, CDR2 SVGAGI. The CDR3 extends over 11 amino acids. Between the trimmed V and J ends, which lost 6 bases and 3 bases, there was a span of 5 bases. CDR3 nucleotide sequence: TGTGCCAGCAGGGGGGACTATGGCTACACCTTC. Protein product: CASRGDYGYTF.

This clone was observed once. V gene TRBV9 combines with J gene TRBJ1-1; TRBD1 aligns across 8 bases. The ends lost 4 bases at V and 8 bases at J; junction bases unmatched: 13. The CDR3 is 15 amino acids. Germline CDR1 SGDLS, CDR2 YYNGEE. Here the CDR3 DNA reads TGTGCCAGCAGCTCCCCAGGAGGGACAGGACCCGAAGCTTTCTTT. Residues: CASSSPGGTGPEAFF.

V usage is TRBV6-1 and J usage is TRBJ1-5; D is undetermined. The CDR3 extends over 15 amino acids. CDR1 and CDR2 (germline): MNHNS, SASEGT. Trimming stripped 3 bases from V and 5 bases from J, with 14 bases between. The CDR3 region is CASSEGNRDYQPQHF. The DNA of the CDR3 is TGTGCCAGCAGTGAGGGGAACAGAGACTATCAGCCCCAGCATTTT.

This chain links TRBV5-4 with TRBJ1-6; no definite D call. CDR3 length equals 10 residues. V lost 9 bases and J 9 bases, leaving 7 bases between the germline ends. Germline CDR1 and CDR2: SGHNT and YYREEE (reference sequence). The CDR3 sequence: CAIFGSPLHF. In DNA, the CDR3 is TGTGCCATCTTTGGTTCACCCCTCCACTTT.

The genes are TRBV3-1 (or the pseudogene TRBV3-2) and TRBJ1-5, with 9 nucleotides matching TRBD1. CDR3 length: 15 amino acids. The ends lost 0 bases at V and 10 bases at J; junction bases unmatched: 7. Germline V gene data show CDR1 as LGHDT and CDR2 as YNNKEL (reference sequence). The chain's CDR3 is CASSQEQGAPGPQHF. In DNA form, the CDR3 reads TGTGCCAGCAGCCAAGAACAGGGGGCCCCTGGTCCCCAGCATTTT.

CDR3 region: CASSERTRDEQFF. CDR3 coding DNA: TGTGCCAGCAGTGAAAGGACGAGGGATGAGCAGTTCTTC. This chain joins TRBV6-1 and TRBJ2-1; D possibly corresponds to TRBD2 (5 bases). The V end was cut by 2 bases, the J end by 8 bases, with 10 bases between. The CDR3 loop spans 13 amino acids. CDR1 is MNHNS and CDR2 is SASEGT in the germline V gene.

This clone has a handful of counts. The chain joins TRBV27 to TRBJ1-6; 10 nucleotides align to TRBD1. Germline values: CDR1 MNHEY, CDR2 SMNVEV (reference sequence). This CDR3 comprises 14 residues. The J segment lost 8 bases and the V segment lost 7 bases, leaving 5 bases of the junction unmatched. Here the CDR3 reads CASKSGQGYSPLHF. CDR3 DNA: TGTGCCAGCAAGTCGGGACAGGGGTATTCACCCCTCCACTTT.

This clone was seen just once. CDR3 protein: CASSLALGQGDEQYF. CDR3 DNA: TGTGCCAGCAGCTTAGCGTTGGGACAGGGGGACGAGCAGTACTTC. The V and J genes are TRBV7-9 and TRBJ2-7; the match to TRBD1 covers 11 bases. With V trimmed by 0 bases and J by 5 bases, 3 bases remained unmatched. Germline CDR1 reads SEHNR; CDR2 reads FQNEAQ (reference sequence). This CDR3 is built from 15 residues.

This clone has a single count. V and J are TRBV30 and TRBJ2-3; tentative D call: TRBD2 (5 bases). V dropped 2 bases and J dropped 5 bases, with 29 bases sitting between them. The CDR3 is 19 amino acids. CDR1 is GTSNPN and CDR2 is SVGIG in the germline V gene (reference sequence). The CDR3 DNA is TGTGCCTGGAGTTCCCGACGGGGTCAGAGCACTGGCGAGTTAGATACGCAGTATTTT. It is translated as CAWSSRRGQSTGELDTQYF.

This chain uses TRBV10-1 with TRBJ1-1; D uncertain. CDR1 is WNHNN, CDR2 SYGVQD, per germline (reference sequence). V lost 3 bases, J lost 4 bases, and 9 bases lay in between. This CDR3 comprises 13 residues. CDR3 coding DNA: TGCGCCAGCAGTGACCGGGGTTTCACTGAAGCTTTCTTT. Its translation is CASSDRGFTEAFF.

The rearrangement joins TRBV6-6 to TRBJ1-5; a possible D gene is TRBD1 (6 bases). Germline CDR1 is MNHNY and CDR2 is SVGAGI (reference sequence). The CDR3 sequence is 17 residues long. Trimming removed 5 bases from V and 0 bases from J, with 17 bases in between. Here the CDR3 DNA reads TGTGCCAGCAGTCATTCCGGGACACCATATAGCAATCAGCCCCAGCATTTT. Protein product: CASSHSGTPYSNQPQHF.

The V and J genes are TRBV19 and TRBJ1-5; D is unclear. Germline values: CDR1 LNHDA, CDR2 SQIVND (reference sequence). V shed 0 bases and J shed 8 bases, with 14 bases lying between them. The CDR3 spans 15 residues. The CDR3 spells CASSIDWRAVEPQHF. The CDR3 DNA follows: TGTGCCAGTAGTATAGATTGGAGGGCGGTGGAGCCCCAGCATTTT. The full variable domain, in which reference TRBV19 and TRBJ1-5 provide the parts outside the CDR3, is DGGITQSPKYLFRKEGQNVTLSCEQNLNHDAMYWYRQDPGQGLRLIYYSQIVNDFQKGDIAEGYSVSREKKESFPLTVTSAQKNPTAFYLCASSIDWRAVEPQHFGDGTRLSIL.

The chain has TRBV11-2 and TRBJ2-2; D unclear. The germline V and J ends were trimmed by 2 bases and 4 bases, with 5 bases remaining between them. Germline loops: CDR1 SGHAT, CDR2 FQNNGV. The CDR3 covers 13 residues. The CDR3 region has the DNA TGTGCCAGCAGCTTAATAATCACCGGGGAGCTGTTTTTT. Translated: CASSLIITGELFF.

The chain employs TRBV3-1 (or the pseudogene TRBV3-2) and TRBJ1-3; weak D call: TRBD1 (5 bases). Trimming took off 3 bases at V and 0 bases at J, with 27 bases between the two ends. The CDR3 runs to 21 residues. Germline V gene data show CDR1 as LGHDT and CDR2 as YNNKEL (reference sequence). In nucleotides, the CDR3 is TGTGCCAGCAGCCATTTAATAATTAATAATGAGCAGGGCATCTCTGGAAACACCATATATTTT. Its protein product is CASSHLIINNEQGISGNTIYF.

V usage is TRBV5-5 and J usage is TRBJ2-1; possibly TRBD1 for D (5 bases). Germline V gene sequence: CDR1 SGHKS, CDR2 YYEKEE (reference sequence). The CDR3 runs 16 residues. Trimming took 0 bases from V and 5 from J, leaving 15 bases between them. The CDR3 nucleotides are TGTGCCAGCAGCTTGGTCCCGACAGCCGGTGACAATGAGCAGTTCTTC. This translates into CASSLVPTAGDNEQFF.

This clone was counted once. CDR3 loop: CASGQIMQGNYEQYF. The CDR3 nucleotides read TGTGCCAGCGGACAAATAATGCAGGGGAATTACGAGCAGTACTTC. This chain connects TRBV2 to TRBJ2-7; maybe TRBD1 (6 bases). Germline assignment: CDR1 SNHLY and CDR2 FYNNEI. The V end lost 8 bases, the J end lost 4 bases, and 21 bases lay between the germline ends. The CDR3 covers 15 residues.

The chain combines TRBV28 with TRBJ2-7; the match to TRBD1 covers 7 bases. J gave up 6 bases and V 7 bases, and 6 bases lay outside the gene matches. CDR3 length equals 12 residues. Germline loops: CDR1 MDHEN, CDR2 SYDVKM. CDR3 sequence reads: CASTPGQREQYF. The CDR3 bases are TGTGCCAGCACCCCGGGACAGCGCGAGCAGTACTTC.